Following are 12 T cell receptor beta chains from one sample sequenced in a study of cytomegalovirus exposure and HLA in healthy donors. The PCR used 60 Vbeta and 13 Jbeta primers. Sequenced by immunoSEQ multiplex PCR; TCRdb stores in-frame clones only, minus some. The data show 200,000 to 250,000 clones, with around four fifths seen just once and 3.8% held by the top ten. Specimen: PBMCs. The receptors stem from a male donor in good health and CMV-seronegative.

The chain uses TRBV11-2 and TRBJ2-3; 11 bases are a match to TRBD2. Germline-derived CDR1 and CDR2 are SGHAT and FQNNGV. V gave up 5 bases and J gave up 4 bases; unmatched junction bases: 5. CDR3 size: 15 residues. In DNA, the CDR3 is TGTGCCAGCAGCCAACTAGCGGGAGCGTCAGATACGCAGTATTTT. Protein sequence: CASSQLAGASDTQYF.

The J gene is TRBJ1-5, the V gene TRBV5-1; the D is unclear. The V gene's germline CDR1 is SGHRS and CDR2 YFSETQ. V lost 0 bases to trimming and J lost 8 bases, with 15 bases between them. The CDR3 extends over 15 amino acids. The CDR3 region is CASSLGGGLTEPQHF. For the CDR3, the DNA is TGCGCCAGCAGCTTGGGTGGTGGACTCACGGAGCCCCAGCATTTT.

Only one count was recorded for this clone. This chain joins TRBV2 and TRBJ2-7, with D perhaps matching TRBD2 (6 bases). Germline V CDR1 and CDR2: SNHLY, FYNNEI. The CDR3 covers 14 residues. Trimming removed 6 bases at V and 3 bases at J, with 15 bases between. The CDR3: CASSFGAGRYEQYF. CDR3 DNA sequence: TGTGCCAGCAGCTTTGGGGCGGGGCGCTACGAGCAGTACTTC.

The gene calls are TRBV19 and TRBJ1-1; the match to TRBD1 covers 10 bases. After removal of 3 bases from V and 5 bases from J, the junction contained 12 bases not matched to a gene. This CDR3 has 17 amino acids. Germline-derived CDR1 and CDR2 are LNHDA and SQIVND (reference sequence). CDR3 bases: TGTGCCAGTAGTATCCTGACAGGGGGCTCGGCATGGACTGAAGCTTTCTTT. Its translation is CASSILTGGSAWTEAFF.

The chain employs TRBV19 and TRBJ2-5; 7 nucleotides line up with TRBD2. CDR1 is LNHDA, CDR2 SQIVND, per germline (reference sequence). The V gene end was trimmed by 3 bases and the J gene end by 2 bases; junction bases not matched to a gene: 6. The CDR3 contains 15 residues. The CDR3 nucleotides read TGTGCCAGTAGTATCCCTAGCGGCCCACAAGAGACCCAGTACTTC. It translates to CASSIPSGPQETQYF.

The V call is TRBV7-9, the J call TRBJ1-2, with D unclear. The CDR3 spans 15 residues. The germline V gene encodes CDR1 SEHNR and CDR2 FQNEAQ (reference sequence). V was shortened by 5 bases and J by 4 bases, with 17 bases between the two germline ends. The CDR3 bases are TGTGCCAGCAGCCCCGGGAGGACTCAAGGCTATGGCTACACCTTC. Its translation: CASSPGRTQGYGYTF.

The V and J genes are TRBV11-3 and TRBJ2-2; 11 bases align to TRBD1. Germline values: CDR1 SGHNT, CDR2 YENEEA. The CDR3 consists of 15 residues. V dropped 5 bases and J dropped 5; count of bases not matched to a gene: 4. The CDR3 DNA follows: TGTGCCAGCAGCGAGGGACAGGGGGGTACCGGGGAGCTGTTTTTT. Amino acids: CASSEGQGGTGELFF.

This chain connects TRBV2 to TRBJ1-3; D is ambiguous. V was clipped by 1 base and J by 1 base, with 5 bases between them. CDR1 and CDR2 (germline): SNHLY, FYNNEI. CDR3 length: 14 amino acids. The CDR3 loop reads CASSEGLSGNTIYF. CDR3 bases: TGTGCCAGCAGTGAAGGGCTTTCTGGAAACACCATATATTTT.

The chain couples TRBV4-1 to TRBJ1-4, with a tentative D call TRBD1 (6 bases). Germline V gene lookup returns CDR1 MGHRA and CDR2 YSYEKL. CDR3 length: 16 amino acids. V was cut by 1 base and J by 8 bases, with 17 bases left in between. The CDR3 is CASSQVVGGRGEKLFF. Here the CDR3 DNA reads TGCGCCAGCAGCCAAGTAGTCGGGGGGCGAGGCGAAAAACTGTTTTTT.

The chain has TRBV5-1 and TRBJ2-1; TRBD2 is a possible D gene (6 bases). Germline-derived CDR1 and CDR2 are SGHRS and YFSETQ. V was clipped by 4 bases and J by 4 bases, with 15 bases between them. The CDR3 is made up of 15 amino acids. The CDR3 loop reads CASSALSREYNEQFF. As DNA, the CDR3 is TGCGCCAGCAGCGCCCTCTCGCGGGAATACAATGAGCAGTTCTTC.

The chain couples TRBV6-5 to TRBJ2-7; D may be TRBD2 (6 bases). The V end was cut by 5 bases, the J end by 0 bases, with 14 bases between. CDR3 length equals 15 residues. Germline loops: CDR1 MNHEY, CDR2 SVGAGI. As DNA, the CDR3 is TGTGCCAGCAGTCCCGACTGGGACTTCTCCTACGAGCAGTACTTC. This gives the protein CASSPDWDFSYEQYF.

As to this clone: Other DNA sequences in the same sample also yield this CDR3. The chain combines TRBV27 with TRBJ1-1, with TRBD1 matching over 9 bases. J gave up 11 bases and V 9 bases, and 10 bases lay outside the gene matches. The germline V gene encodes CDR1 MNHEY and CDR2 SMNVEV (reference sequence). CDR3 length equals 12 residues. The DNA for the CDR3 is TGTGCCAGTAGTCAGACAGGGGGTACCGCTTTCTTT. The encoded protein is CASSQTGGTAFF.